In its sample, the clone carrying this T cell receptor (beta chain) was seen a few times. The antigen remains undetermined. This record belongs to a study of cytomegalovirus exposure and HLA in healthy donors. Study results and limitations: The study put 150 to 200 TCR beta chains on its list as cytomegalovirus-associated. Reports credit the classifier with highly specific, highly sensitive diagnosis of cytomegalovirus status.

Germline assignment: CDR1 SGHRS and CDR2 YFSETQ. Trimming took off 5 bases at V and 5 bases at J, with 11 bases between the two ends. The CDR3 consists of 13 residues. PCR was performed using 60 Vbeta and 13 Jbeta primers. The assay was immunoSEQ multiplex PCR, and TCRdb's table has in-frame clones only and misses some. This table has roughly 84,000 clones, less than 80% appearing once. The receptor's source is a woman between 40 and 50 years old in good health and CMV-seropositive. The rearrangement uses TRBV5-1 and TRBJ2-1; maybe TRBD1 (6 bases). Sequencing was done on a sample of PBMCs. The CDR3 spells CASRSRTDNEQFF. CDR3 sequence (DNA): TGCGCCAGCAGATCCCGGACAGACAATGAGCAGTTCTTC.